This T cell receptor beta chain was sequenced in a study of cytomegalovirus exposure and HLA in healthy donors. The study's findings and limits: Most of the TCR beta V segments (in an earlier analysis) were productive either about 87% or about 30% of the time.

Regarding this clone: Its antigen is undetermined.

The CDR3 has 15 residues. With 6 bases removed from V and 2 bases from J, the gap between germline ends came to 16 bases. Per the germline V gene, CDR1 is MNHEY and CDR2 is SVGAGI. 13 Jbeta primers and 60 Vbeta primers were used for the PCR. The repertoire was sequenced with immunoSEQ multiplex PCR; TCRdb's copy has only in-frame clones and lacks some. The profile covers about 150,000 clones, with 60% to 85% appearing a single time and over 3% taken by the ten largest. J is TRBJ1-2 and V is TRBV6-5; D remains unclear. This TCR was recovered from a woman aged 40 to 50 in good health and CMV-seronegative. Sequencing was carried out using PBMCs. Here the CDR3 reads CASRPALLSNYGYTF. The CDR3 coding sequence is TGTGCCAGCAGACCCGCCCTGTTAAGCAACTATGGCTACACCTTC.